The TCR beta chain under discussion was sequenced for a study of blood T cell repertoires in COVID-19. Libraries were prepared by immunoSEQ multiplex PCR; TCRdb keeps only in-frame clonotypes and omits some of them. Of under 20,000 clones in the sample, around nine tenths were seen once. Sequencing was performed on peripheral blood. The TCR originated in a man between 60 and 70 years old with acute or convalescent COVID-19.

This CDR3 is CASSGDREETQYF. The CDR3 bases are TGCGCCAGCAGCGGGGACAGGGAGGAGACCCAGTACTTC. The chain links TRBV5-1 to TRBJ2-5; 9 bases are a match to TRBD1. Germline V CDR1 and CDR2: SGHRS, YFSETQ. The CDR3 loop spans 13 amino acids. The ends lost 4 bases at V and 5 bases at J; junction bases unmatched: 3.